The 3 T cell receptor beta chains given below trace back to one sample, sequenced in a study of CD8+CD57+ T cells in acquired aplastic anemia listed by TCRdb under 2018. The patients picked for sequencing were ones in whom flow cytometry had shown an expansion of CD8+CD57+ cells. Sequencing was carried out with an Illumina HiSeq 2000. Genomic DNA served as template for TCR beta VDJ combination and CDR3 sequence profiling. The raw public data were reprocessed by TCRdb itself: fastp quality trimming at Q25, MiXCR clonotype calling, in-frame beta chains only. Entries are consolidated by CDR3 protein sequence, retaining the most common genes and DNA. This sample is represented by under 200,000 distinct CDR3 sequences; 48% of them were singletons. The ten largest account for 1.8% of the sample. Sequencing was carried out using sorted CD4+, CD8+, or CD8+CD57+ T cells (not recorded which) from PBMCs. Receptor source: a human donor with aplastic anemia.

This clonotype was seen repeatedly, ten times or more. The chain is built from TRBV7-9 and TRBJ1-5; D not resolved. Germline CDR1 and CDR2: SEHNR and FQNEAQ (reference sequence). The CDR3 runs 14 residues. The ends were cut back, 0 bases at V and 4 bases at J, with 7 bases in the middle. In nucleotides, the CDR3 is TGTGCCAGCAGCTTAGCGAGTAGTAATCAGCCCCAGCATTTT. Encoded protein: CASSLASSNQPQHF.

Worth noting for this clonotype: This is likely a read error, given that the CDR3 carries no conserved phenylalanine or tryptophan at its end. The rearrangement joins TRBV15 to TRBJ1-1, with no clear D. The CDR3 length is 13 residues. CDR1 is LNHNV and CDR2 is YYDKDF in the germline V gene (reference sequence). CDR3 DNA: TGTGCCACCAGCAGAGGCACGAACACTGAGGCTTTCCTT. This sequence encodes CATSRGTNTEAFL.

This clonotype occurred many times. This sequence joins TRBV20-1 and TRBJ2-7; D is perhaps TRBD2 (6 bases). The CDR3 is 15 residues long. V shed 6 bases and J shed 5 bases, with 23 bases lying between them. Germline-derived CDR1 and CDR2 are DFQATT and SNEGSKA (reference sequence). CDR3 loop: CSAPARGRVPNEQYF. The DNA for the CDR3 is TGCAGTGCCCCAGCGCGGGGCAGGGTCCCCAACGAGCAGTACTTC.